One and the same sample provided the 6 T cell receptor beta chains below, sequenced in a study of blood T cells in healthy people across ages. A second PCR, run for about 7 to 11 cycles, used a sample-barcoded 5' primer plus a J-beta primer mix. One entry per CDR3 protein results from TCRdb running MiXCR on the 5' RACE reads. The data show hundreds of thousands of distinct CDR3 sequences, under 65% seen once. Specimen: blood. These receptor sequences come from a man aged 60-69 years in good health.

The chain is built from TRBV12-3 or TRBV12-4 and TRBJ2-4, with a tentative D call TRBD1 (6 bases). This CDR3 spans 14 amino acids. The V and J ends lost 6 bases and 7 bases respectively, with 16 bases between them. The CDR3 sequence: CASSQQGPFNIQYF. CDR3 DNA: TGTGCCAGCAGCCAACAGGGCCCGTTTAACATTCAGTACTTC.

The chain carries TRBV12-3 or TRBV12-4 and TRBJ1-6, with a possible D match to TRBD1 (6 bases). Trimming removed 6 bases at V and 10 bases at J, with 13 bases between. The CDR3 spans 13 residues. CDR3 coding DNA: TGTGCCAGCAGGCTACAGGGTCAATCACCCCTCCACTTT. Amino acid sequence: CASRLQGQSPLHF.

This chain connects TRBV6-5 to TRBJ2-7, with 9 bases that match TRBD1. The CDR3 extends over 16 amino acids. The germline CDR1 and CDR2 sequences are MNHEY and SVGAGI. After removal of 5 bases from V and 0 bases from J, the junction contained 8 bases not matched to a gene. The CDR3 loop reads CASSRGTGLSSYEQYF. The CDR3 DNA follows: TGTGCCAGCAGTCGCGGGACAGGGCTCAGCTCCTACGAGCAGTACTTC.

This clonotype was detected once. The J gene is TRBJ2-5, the V gene TRBV5-4; 15 nucleotides line up with TRBD2. The CDR3 sequence is 16 residues long. V shed 6 bases and J 4 bases; nucleotides not matched to a gene: 7. Germline-derived CDR1 and CDR2 are SGHNT and YYREEE (reference sequence). The CDR3 nucleotides are TGTGCCAGCACCCGGACTAGCGGGGGGGCCGGAGAGACCCAGTACTTC. Translation: CASTRTSGGAGETQYF.

CDR3 bases: TGTGCCAGCAGTCTAGGAGCGGGGGTGGCGACAGATACGCAGTATTTT. It is translated as CASSLGAGVATDTQYF. The chain links TRBV12-3 or TRBV12-4 to TRBJ2-3; TRBD2 matches at 8 bases. The CDR3 runs 16 residues. Losses at the gene ends were 5 bases for V and 3 bases for J; bases not matched to a gene: 10.

This clonotype has only a few counts. The chain has TRBV20-1 and TRBJ2-7; D may be TRBD1 or TRBD2 (6 bases each). Germline V CDR1 and CDR2: DFQATT, SNEGSKA (reference sequence). The CDR3 loop spans 12 amino acids. V gave up 5 bases and J gave up 6 bases, with 14 bases separating them. CDR3 DNA: TGCAGTGCTGGGGGGCGCTCCCGCGAGCAGTACTTC. Its translation is CSAGGRSREQYF.